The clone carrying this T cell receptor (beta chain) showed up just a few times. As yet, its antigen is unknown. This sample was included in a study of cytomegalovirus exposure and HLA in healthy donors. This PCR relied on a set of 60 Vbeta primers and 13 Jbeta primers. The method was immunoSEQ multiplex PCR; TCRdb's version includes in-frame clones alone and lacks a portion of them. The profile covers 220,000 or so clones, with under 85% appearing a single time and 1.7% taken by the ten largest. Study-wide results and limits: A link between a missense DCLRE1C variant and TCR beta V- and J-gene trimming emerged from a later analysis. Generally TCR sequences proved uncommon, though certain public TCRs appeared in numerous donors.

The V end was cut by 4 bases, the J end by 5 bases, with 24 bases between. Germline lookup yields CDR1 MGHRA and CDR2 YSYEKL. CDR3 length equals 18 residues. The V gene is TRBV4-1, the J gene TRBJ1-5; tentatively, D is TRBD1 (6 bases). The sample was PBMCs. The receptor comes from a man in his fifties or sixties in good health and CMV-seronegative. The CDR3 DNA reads TGCGCCAGCAGCCCTATCGTCGGGGGGCCTACCTCAGATCAGCCCCAGCATTTT. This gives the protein CASSPIVGGPTSDQPQHF.